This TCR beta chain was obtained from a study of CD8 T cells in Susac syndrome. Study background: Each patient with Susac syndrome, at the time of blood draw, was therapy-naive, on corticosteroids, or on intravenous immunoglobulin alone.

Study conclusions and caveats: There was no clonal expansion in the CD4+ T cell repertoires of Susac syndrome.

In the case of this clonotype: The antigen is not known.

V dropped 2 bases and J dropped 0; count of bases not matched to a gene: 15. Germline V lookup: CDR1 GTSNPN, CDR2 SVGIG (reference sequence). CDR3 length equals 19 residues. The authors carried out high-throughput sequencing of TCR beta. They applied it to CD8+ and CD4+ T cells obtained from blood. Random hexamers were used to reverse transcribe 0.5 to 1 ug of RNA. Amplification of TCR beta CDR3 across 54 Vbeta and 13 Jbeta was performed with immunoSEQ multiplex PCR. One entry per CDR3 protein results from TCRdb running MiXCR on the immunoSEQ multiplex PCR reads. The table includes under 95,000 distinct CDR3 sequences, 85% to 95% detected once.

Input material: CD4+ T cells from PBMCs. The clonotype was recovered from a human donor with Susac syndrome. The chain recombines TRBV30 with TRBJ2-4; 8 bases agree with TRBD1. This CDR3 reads CAWSLRQGISLLAKNIQYF. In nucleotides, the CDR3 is TGTGCCTGGAGTCTACGACAGGGGATTTCTTTACTAGCCAAAAACATTCAGTACTTC.